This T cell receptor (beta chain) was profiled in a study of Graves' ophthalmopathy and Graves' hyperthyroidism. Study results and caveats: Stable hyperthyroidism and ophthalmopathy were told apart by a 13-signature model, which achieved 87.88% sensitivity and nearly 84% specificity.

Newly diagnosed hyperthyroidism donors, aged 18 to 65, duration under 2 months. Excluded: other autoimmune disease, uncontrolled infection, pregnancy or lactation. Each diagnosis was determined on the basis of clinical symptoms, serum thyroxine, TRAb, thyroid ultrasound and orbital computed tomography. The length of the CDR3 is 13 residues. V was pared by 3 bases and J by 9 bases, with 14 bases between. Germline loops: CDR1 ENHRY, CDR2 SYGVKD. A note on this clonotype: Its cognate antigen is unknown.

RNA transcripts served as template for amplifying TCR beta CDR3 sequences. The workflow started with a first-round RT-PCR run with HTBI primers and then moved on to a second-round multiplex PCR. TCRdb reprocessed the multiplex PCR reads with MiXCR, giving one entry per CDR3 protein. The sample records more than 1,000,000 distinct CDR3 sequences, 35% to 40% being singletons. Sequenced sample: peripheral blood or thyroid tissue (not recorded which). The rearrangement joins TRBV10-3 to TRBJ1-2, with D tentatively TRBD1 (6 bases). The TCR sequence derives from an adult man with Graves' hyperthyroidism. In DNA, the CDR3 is TGTGCCATCAGTGAAACAGGGAAGCCCAGCTACACCTTC. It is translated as CAISETGKPSYTF.